A single sample gave rise to the 19 T cell receptor beta chains below, sequenced in a study of CD8 T cells in Susac syndrome (dated by TCRdb to between 2017 and 2020). The protocol used for the library was the immunoSEQ multiplex PCR assay. RNA was extracted using the RNeasy kit, and about 0.5 to 1 microgram was reverse transcribed with random hexamers. TCRdb reworked the public reads: Q25 trimming with fastp, MiXCR clone assembly, productive beta chains retained. Records with the same CDR3 protein are collapsed into one entry carrying the most frequent genes and DNA. The sample data list some 200,000 distinct CDR3 sequences, and about 95% of these were observed just once. The ten largest account for 0.1% of the sample. The sequencing input was CD4+ T cells from PBMCs. The receptors originated from a human donor in good health.

The count of this clonotype is one. The chain carries TRBV6-2 or TRBV6-3 and TRBJ1-5; 10 bases fit TRBD1. The germline V gene encodes CDR1 MNHEY and CDR2 SVGEGT. The V segment lost 5 bases and the J segment 3 bases; nucleotides outside the gene matches: 7. CDR3 length equals 16 residues. Here the CDR3 DNA reads TGTGCCAGCAGTAAGATCGGGACAGGGGACAATCAGCCCCAGCATTTT. It yields the protein CASSKIGTGDNQPQHF.

The chain couples TRBV6-2 or TRBV6-3 to TRBJ2-5; D is undetermined. V lost 0 bases and J 3 bases, leaving 8 bases between the germline ends. The germline V gene has CDR1 MNHEY and CDR2 SVGEGT. The CDR3 is 14 amino acids. The CDR3 loop reads CASSYSWRKETQYF. The CDR3 DNA is TGTGCCAGCAGTTACTCATGGCGCAAAGAGACCCAGTACTTC.

The chain uses TRBV10-3 and TRBJ2-7, with D possibly being TRBD2 (6 bases). In germline, CDR1 is ENHRY, CDR2 SYGVKD. V lost 8 bases and J 6 bases, leaving 8 bases between the germline ends. CDR3 length: 10 residues. The CDR3 region is CAIGGTEQYF. CDR3 in DNA: TGTGCCATCGGGGGGACCGAGCAGTACTTC.

The J gene is TRBJ2-1, the V gene TRBV28; 10 nucleotides agree with TRBD2. The CDR3 is made up of 14 amino acids. V lost 2 bases, J lost 7 bases, and 2 bases stayed unmatched. The germline V gene has CDR1 MDHEN and CDR2 SYDVKM. The CDR3 loop reads CASSLSGRENEQFF. In DNA form, the CDR3 reads TGTGCCAGCAGTTTAAGCGGGAGGGAGAATGAGCAGTTCTTC. Based on the CDR3 plus reference TRBV28 and TRBJ2-1, the full variable domain is DVKVTQSSRYLVKRTGEKVFLECVQDMDHENMFWYRQDPGLGLRLIYFSYDVKMKEKGDIPEGYSVSREKKERFSLILESASTNQTSMYLCASSLSGRENEQFFGPGTRLTVL.

CDR3 in amino acids: CASTDYNEQFF. The CDR3 nucleotides are TGTGCCAGCACGGACTACAATGAGCAGTTCTTC. This chain joins TRBV2 and TRBJ2-1; D is ambiguous. CDR1 is SNHLY, CDR2 FYNNEI, per germline. The CDR3 is made up of 11 amino acids. The V and J ends lost 7 bases and 3 bases respectively, with 4 bases between them.

The CDR3 region is CASSVRTSSYNEQFF. CDR3 nucleotide sequence: TGTGCCAGCAGCGTCCGGACTAGCTCCTACAATGAGCAGTTCTTC. J is TRBJ2-1 and V is TRBV9, with 7 nucleotides matching TRBD2. Germline CDR1 and CDR2: SGDLS and YYNGEE. Trimming at V came to 2 bases and at J to 0 bases, leaving 2 bases not matched to a gene. The CDR3 length is 15 residues.

This chain links TRBV9 with TRBJ2-1; D is ambiguous. This CDR3 region has 14 residues. Trimming removed 0 bases from V and 0 bases from J, with 4 bases in between. CDR1 and CDR2 from the germline V gene are SGDLS and YYNGEE. CDR3 sequence (DNA): TGTGCCAGCAGCGTAGGCAGCTCCTACAATGAGCAGTTCTTC. As protein: CASSVGSSYNEQFF.

The rearrangement links TRBV9 to TRBJ2-6; D is unclear. The V end lost 4 bases, the J end lost 0 bases, and 8 bases lay between the germline ends. There are 15 residues in the CDR3. CDR1 is SGDLS and CDR2 is YYNGEE in the germline V gene. The DNA for the CDR3 is TGTGCCAGCAGCACGCGCGGCTCTGGGGCCAACGTCCTGACTTTC. Translation: CASSTRGSGANVLTF. Looking up the rest from reference TRBV9 and TRBJ2-6 gives the full variable domain: DSGVTQTPKHLITATGQRVTLRCSPRSGDLSVYWYQQSLDQGLQFLIQYYNGEERAKGNILERFSAQQFPDLHSELNLSSLELGDSALYFCASSTRGSGANVLTFGAGSRLTVL.

The V gene is TRBV29-1, the J gene TRBJ1-5, with 10 positions matching TRBD1. The CDR3 spans 13 residues. Germline CDR1 reads SQVTM; CDR2 reads ANQGSEA. V dropped 6 bases and J dropped 10; count of bases not matched to a gene: 9. CDR3 sequence reads: CSVGGQGISPQHF. DNA for the CDR3: TGCAGCGTGGGGGGACAGGGGATCAGCCCCCAGCATTTT.

The rearrangement uses TRBV12-3 or TRBV12-4 and TRBJ1-4; TRBD1 aligns across 8 bases. The CDR3 has 14 residues. The J segment lost 6 bases and the V segment lost 6 bases, leaving 6 bases of the junction unmatched. This CDR3 reads CASSPGTGYEKLFF. DNA of the CDR3: TGTGCCAGCAGCCCGGGGACAGGATATGAAAAACTGTTTTTT.

This clonotype occurred once. V usage is TRBV2 and J usage is TRBJ2-5; tentatively, D is TRBD1 or TRBD2 (5 bases each). Trimming cost V 7 bases and J 1 base, with 13 bases left between them. This CDR3 region has 14 residues. Germline V gene lookup returns CDR1 SNHLY and CDR2 FYNNEI. The CDR3 is CASKVLGTQETQYF. The CDR3 coding sequence is TGTGCCAGCAAGGTCCTTGGGACCCAAGAGACCCAGTACTTC.

This chain connects TRBV6-2 or TRBV6-3 to TRBJ2-5; 8 bases match TRBD2. The germline V gene has CDR1 MNHEY and CDR2 SVGEGT. CDR3 length: 14 residues. The V gene end was trimmed by 0 bases and the J gene end by 7 bases; junction bases not matched to a gene: 4. CDR3: CASSYSAGEGTQYF. For the CDR3, the DNA is TGTGCCAGCAGTTACTCAGCGGGAGAAGGGACCCAGTACTTC.

This chain connects TRBV28 to TRBJ2-3, with TRBD2 identical over 8 bases. Trimming at V came to 6 bases and at J to 8 bases, leaving 7 bases not matched to a gene. The CDR3 contains 13 residues. Germline V CDR1 and CDR2: MDHEN, SYDVKM. CDR3 DNA: TGTGCCAGCAGGACGCGGACTAGCTCTACGCAGTATTTT. Encoded protein: CASRTRTSSTQYF. The full variable domain, in which reference TRBV28 and TRBJ2-3 provide the parts outside the CDR3, is DVKVTQSSRYLVKRTGEKVFLECVQDMDHENMFWYRQDPGLGLRLIYFSYDVKMKEKGDIPEGYSVSREKKERFSLILESASTNQTSMYLCASRTRTSSTQYFGPGTRLTVL.

V and J are TRBV6-2 or TRBV6-3 and TRBJ2-7; 9 bases fit TRBD2. The CDR3 contains 14 residues. V gave up 0 bases and J gave up 5 bases; unmatched junction bases: 2. Germline V lookup: CDR1 MNHEY, CDR2 SVGEGT. CDR3 bases: TGTGCCAGCAGTTACTCCGGGACTAGCAACGAGCAGTACTTC. It yields the protein CASSYSGTSNEQYF.

This sequence joins TRBV19 and TRBJ1-3; the match to TRBD1 covers 7 bases. This CDR3 is 14 amino acids long. Germline trimming cut 5 bases from V and 2 bases from J; bases unmatched to any gene: 3. Germline assignment: CDR1 LNHDA and CDR2 SQIVND (reference sequence). CDR3 loop: CASSLQGPGNTIYF. Written as DNA, the CDR3 is TGTGCCAGTAGTCTACAGGGGCCTGGAAACACCATATATTTT.

This clonotype was observed a single time. J is TRBJ2-3 and V is TRBV29-1; D gene unclear. CDR3 length: 17 residues. Germline lookup yields CDR1 SQVTM and CDR2 ANQGSEA. V was pared by 0 bases and J by 0 bases, with 16 bases between. The CDR3 coding sequence is TGCAGCGTTGAAGACGCCCTCAGAGAGGCTAGCACAGATACGCAGTATTTT. Translation gives CSVEDALREASTDTQYF.

The V and J genes are TRBV30 and TRBJ2-2; unclear D gene. Deletions cut 3 bases from V and 4 bases from J, with 15 bases between. Germline CDR1 GTSNPN, CDR2 SVGIG (reference sequence). This CDR3 comprises 15 residues. The CDR3 spells CAWSHGSTFTGELFF. CDR3 in DNA: TGTGCCTGGAGCCACGGGTCTACCTTCACCGGGGAGCTGTTTTTT.

The chain couples TRBV29-1 to TRBJ2-2; weak D call: TRBD2 (6 bases). Germline V lookup: CDR1 SQVTM, CDR2 ANQGSEA. Trimming shortened V by 6 bases and J by 4 bases, and 15 bases separated the two germline ends. There are 14 residues in the CDR3. CDR3 in amino acids: CSVDSSGATGELFF. The CDR3 DNA sequence: TGCAGCGTCGATTCCTCGGGAGCCACCGGGGAGCTGTTTTTT.

V and J are TRBV24-1 and TRBJ2-5; 7 bases are shared with TRBD1. The trim removed 3 bases at V and 5 bases at J, leaving 8 bases unmatched. Germline loops: CDR1 KGHDR, CDR2 SFDVKD. CDR3 size: 15 residues. CDR3 residues: CATSDLSTGFETQYF. The CDR3 bases are TGTGCCACCAGTGATCTATCGACAGGGTTCGAGACCCAGTACTTC.